Shown below are 15 T cell receptor beta chains from a single sample sequenced in a study of control samples from healthy donors and cancer patients. The table came from immunoSEQ multiplex PCR; TCRdb's copy has only in-frame clones and leaves some out. The sample holds some 120,000 clones, less than 95% seen once. Material for sequencing was blood. These receptors were taken from a man between 25 and 39 years old in good health.

CDR3: CASSPGTAYEQYF. The CDR3, as DNA: TGTGCCAGTAGTCCCGGGACAGCCTACGAGCAGTACTTC. This chain joins TRBV19 and TRBJ2-7; TRBD1 agrees at 7 bases. Germline-derived CDR1 and CDR2 are LNHDA and SQIVND (reference sequence). Unmatched junction bases numbered 3, after V lost 5 bases and J lost 2 bases. The CDR3 has 13 residues.

This chain links TRBV5-1 with TRBJ2-1; 7 bases fit TRBD2. The CDR3 runs to 14 residues. J was trimmed by 9 bases and V by 4 bases; bases with no gene match: 10. Germline loops: CDR1 SGHRS, CDR2 YFSETQ. CDR3 nucleotide sequence: TGCGCCAGCAGCCGGGAGCTAGCGGTGGGTGAGCAGTTCTTC. Protein product: CASSRELAVGEQFF. Full variable domain (remainder filled in from reference TRBV5-1 and TRBJ2-1): KAGVTQTPRYLIKTRGQQVTLSCSPISGHRSVSWYQQTPGQGLQFLFEYFSETQRNKGNFPGRFSGRQFSNSRSEMNVSTLELGDSALYLCASSRELAVGEQFFGPGTRLTVL.

The rearrangement links TRBV7-9 to TRBJ1-1; D is unclear. The CDR3 has 14 residues. Germline V gene data show CDR1 as SEHNR and CDR2 as FQNEAQ (reference sequence). Trimming took off 7 bases at V and 5 bases at J, with 17 bases between the two ends. CDR3 protein: CASIPPSGWTEAFF. Written as DNA, the CDR3 is TGTGCCAGCATCCCCCCTAGTGGTTGGACTGAAGCTTTCTTT.

The J gene is TRBJ1-5, the V gene TRBV19, with 9 bases that match TRBD1. The V and J ends lost 5 bases and 3 bases, in that order; junction bases with no gene match: 2. Germline CDR1 is LNHDA and CDR2 is SQIVND (reference sequence). This CDR3 is 14 amino acids long. The CDR3 sequence is CASSWTGDNQPQHF. CDR3 sequence (DNA): TGTGCCAGTAGTTGGACAGGGGACAATCAGCCCCAGCATTTT.

J is TRBJ1-6 and V is TRBV2; the D gene is possibly TRBD1 (5 bases). Germline V CDR1 and CDR2: SNHLY, FYNNEI. CDR3 length: 14 residues. V gave up 6 bases and J gave up 8 bases, with 14 bases separating them. The CDR3 DNA sequence: TGTGCCAGCAGGGGGACCTCCCTTTATTCACCCCTCCACTTT. Translating it yields CASRGTSLYSPLHF. The full variable domain, its missing parts supplied by reference TRBV2 and TRBJ1-6, is EPEVTQTPSHQVTQMGQEVILRCVPISNHLYFYWYRQILGQKVEFLVSFYNNEISEKSEIFDDQFSVERPDGSNFTLKIRSTKLEDSAMYFCASRGTSLYSPLHFGNGTRLTVT.

This chain links TRBV7-2 with TRBJ2-3, with D perhaps matching TRBD1 or TRBD2 (5 bases each). Trimming took 5 bases from V and 0 from J, leaving 15 bases between them. Germline CDR1 SGHTA, CDR2 FQGNSA. The CDR3 extends over 16 amino acids. In DNA form, the CDR3 reads TGTGCCAGCAGCCCCGAGGGGCGATTAAGCACAGATACGCAGTATTTT. This translates into CASSPEGRLSTDTQYF.

The rearrangement uses TRBV9 and TRBJ1-4, with a weak D call TRBD1 (5 bases). The CDR3 consists of 12 residues. Trimming took 4 bases from V and 7 from J, leaving 8 bases between them. Germline lookup yields CDR1 SGDLS and CDR2 YYNGEE. CDR3 nucleotides: TGTGCCAGCAGCCGGGACGGTGAAAAACTGTTTTTT. It yields the protein CASSRDGEKLFF.

This chain connects TRBV6-4 to TRBJ2-2; D may be TRBD1 or TRBD2 (5 bases each). This CDR3 has 14 residues. V lost 5 bases, J lost 3 bases, and 10 bases lay in between. Germline lookup yields CDR1 MRHNA and CDR2 SNTAGT. The CDR3 reads CASSPGTDTGELFF. Written as DNA, the CDR3 is TGTGCCAGCAGTCCCGGGACGGACACCGGGGAGCTGTTTTTT.

The V gene is TRBV6-1, the J gene TRBJ1-5; no clear D gene. V lost 1 base and J 9 bases, leaving 13 bases between the germline ends. Germline-derived CDR1 and CDR2 are MNHNS and SASEGT. The CDR3 has 14 amino acids. CDR3 residues: CASSEDTPKRPQHF. The CDR3 DNA is TGTGCCAGCAGTGAAGACACCCCAAAACGGCCCCAGCATTTT.

The CDR3 spells CASSLFDQTYEQYF. CDR3 sequence (DNA): TGTGCCAGCAGCTTATTTGACCAGACCTACGAGCAGTACTTC. This rearrangement joins TRBV11-2 to TRBJ2-7; D is unclear. V shed 2 bases and J shed 2 bases, with 10 bases lying between them. Germline CDR1 is SGHAT and CDR2 is FQNNGV. The CDR3 loop spans 14 amino acids.

The chain recombines TRBV2 with TRBJ2-3; D gene ambiguous. V was shortened by 5 bases and J by 1 base, with 7 bases between the two germline ends. Per the germline V gene, CDR1 is SNHLY and CDR2 is FYNNEI. This CDR3 spans 13 amino acids. The CDR3 DNA sequence: TGTGCCAGCAGTTACCAAGGCACAGATACGCAGTATTTT. This codes for CASSYQGTDTQYF.

The chain joins TRBV7-6 to TRBJ1-5; D might be TRBD1 (6 bases). The CDR3 is 17 amino acids. Trimming removed 1 base at V and 6 bases at J, with 19 bases between. Germline V CDR1 and CDR2: SGHVS, FNYEAQ. The CDR3 DNA follows: TGTGCCAGCAGCTTAGAACCCCAGGGGTATGGGGGTCAGCCCCAGCATTTT. Amino acids: CASSLEPQGYGGQPQHF.

J is TRBJ2-3 and V is TRBV18; 9 bases agree with TRBD2. Germline V CDR1 and CDR2: KGHSH, LQKENI. With 5 bases clipped from V and 4 bases from J, the junction kept 10 bases outside the gene matches. The CDR3 runs 16 residues. The chain's CDR3 is CASSGRLAEISDTQYF. DNA for the CDR3: TGTGCCAGCTCAGGCCGACTAGCGGAGATCTCAGATACGCAGTATTTT.

The chain uses TRBV28 and TRBJ1-1, with 9 bases lining up with TRBD1. Looked up from germline, CDR1 is MDHEN and CDR2 is SYDVKM. Germline trimming cut 4 bases from V and 3 bases from J; bases unmatched to any gene: 12. The CDR3 has 17 residues. CDR3 sequence reads: CASSSPGQGRGHTEAFF. The CDR3 DNA sequence: TGTGCCAGCAGTTCCCCCGGACAGGGGAGGGGGCACACTGAAGCTTTCTTT. Combining the CDR3 with reference TRBV28 and TRBJ1-1 gives the whole variable domain DVKVTQSSRYLVKRTGEKVFLECVQDMDHENMFWYRQDPGLGLRLIYFSYDVKMKEKGDIPEGYSVSREKKERFSLILESASTNQTSMYLCASSSPGQGRGHTEAFFGQGTRLTVV.

This clone is a singleton in its sample. The junction departs from the called germline gene at one end, perhaps through a read error. This chain joins TRBV5-6 and TRBJ1-1, with D hard to call. The CDR3 runs 13 residues. Germline assignment: CDR1 SGHDT and CDR2 YYEEEE. The CDR3 DNA sequence: TGTGCCAGCAGGTTGGAACAGAACACTGAAGCTTTCTTT. Residues: CASRLEQNTEAFF.